This TCR beta chain was obtained from a study of neurological immune-mediated disorders. Regarding the study as a whole: It was HTLV-1-associated myelopathy that showed the most TCR clonal expansion, while multiple sclerosis showed the least, falling below healthy controls. Private repertoires in all groups were suggested by the absence of shared CDR3 amino acid sequences among expanded clones across subjects.

Of note for this clonotype: Its antigen is not identified.

5'RACE with 10-nucleotide random UMIs produced the cDNA. TCRdb reprocessed the 5' RACE reads via MiXCR and lists one record per CDR3 protein. This table has fewer than 20,000 distinct CDR3 sequences, about a quarter appearing once. The CDR3 extends over 13 amino acids. Deletions cut 7 bases from V and 1 base from J, with 10 bases between. Germline CDR1 is ENHRY and CDR2 is SYGVKD. 2 million PBMCs stored at -80 C were the source of the unsorted libraries. The TCR originated in a man over 45 with HTLV-1-associated myelopathy (HAM/TSP). The J gene is TRBJ1-2, the V gene TRBV10-3, with a possible D match to TRBD1 (6 bases). The sample consisted of PBMCs. The CDR3 sequence is CAIKGQHNYGYTF. The CDR3 DNA reads as TGTGCCATCAAAGGACAGCATAACTATGGCTACACCTTC.